Below, one T cell receptor (beta chain) is given with its context. Its antigen is as yet unknown. Between the trimmed V and J ends, which lost 5 bases and 0 bases, there was a span of 13 bases. The CDR3 length is 15 residues. The V gene's germline CDR1 is KGHSH and CDR2 LQKENI. The data derive from a study of T cell responses to AZD1222 COVID-19 vaccine. Study results and limitations: Vaccine-related CD4 TCRs covered spike, predominating at 160-218 and 743-854. After the peak T cell response, and only then, were repertoires sampled. White British donors predominated, females outnumbered males, and clonal diversity was possibly underestimated.

Assay: immunoSEQ multiplex PCR; the TCRdb copy retains only in-frame clones and omits some. In the table there are tens of thousands of clones, approximately 91% of which are singletons. This sequence was found in an adult in good health. This chain joins TRBV18 and TRBJ1-1, with D possibly matching TRBD1 (6 bases). The source material was peripheral blood, sampled on day 0 of AZD1222 vaccination. Written as DNA, the CDR3 is TGTGCCAGCTCATTGTGGACAGAAGTGAACACTGAAGCTTTCTTT. Its translation is CASSLWTEVNTEAFF. The complete variable domain, with remaining parts taken from reference TRBV18 and TRBJ1-1, reads NAGVMQNPRHLVRRRGQEARLRCSPMKGHSHVYWYRQLPEEGLKFMVYLQKENIIDESGMPKERFSAEFPKEGPSILRIQQVVRGDSAAYFCASSLWTEVNTEAFFGQGTRLTVV.